This T cell receptor (beta chain) was observed in a study of radiotherapy plus CTLA-4 blockade in lung cancer. General observations from the study: Peripheral blood showed expansion of tumor-derived TCR clones after radiotherapy and ipilimumab.

The table came from immunoSEQ multiplex PCR; TCRdb's copy has only in-frame clones and leaves some out. The sample records under 100,000 clones, over 75% being singletons. Each patient with chemo-refractory metastatic non-small-cell lung cancer was treated with focal radiation plus CTLA-4 blockade using ipilimumab. In regard to this clone: Its antigen is not known.

V was cut by 4 bases and J by 0 bases, with 19 bases left in between. Germline CDR1 is SGHKS and CDR2 is YYEKEE (reference sequence). CDR3 length: 18 residues. Material: peripheral blood, obtained from a patient treated with radiotherapy plus ipilimumab. This rearrangement joins TRBV5-5 to TRBJ2-2; tentatively, D is TRBD1 (6 bases). The TCR originated in a human donor with non-small cell lung cancer that progressed on radiotherapy plus ipilimumab. CDR3 sequence reads: CASSPRQASSANTGELFF. CDR3 sequence (DNA): TGTGCCAGCAGCCCAAGACAGGCAAGTTCCGCGAACACCGGGGAGCTGTTTTTT.